Described below is a single T cell receptor (beta chain) sequence and its context. Its antigen remains undetermined. Base qualities were left out, and no much larger clone turns up one base away. Libraries were prepared through 5' RACE. These reads were obtained on an Illumina HiSeq 2000. A universal primer binding site was added through template switching, and the final cDNA carried a unique molecular identifier so that TCR cDNA molecules could be counted accurately. Specific primers in the conserved constant-segment region were used to synthesize first-strand cDNA for the TCR alpha and beta chains. To control for contamination, each cDNA library was double barcoded with a SMART-Mk sample barcode plus Illumina barcodes. TruSeq adapter sequences, together with Illumina sample barcodes, were added in two successive PCR steps. TCR alpha and beta cDNA libraries were sequenced on the Illumina HiSeq platform with custom primers. For the original study's pipeline: MiGEC was used to process raw reads and extract unique molecular identifiers, and MiXCR was used to find CDR3 positions. For each individual, recombination models were inferred using an EM algorithm with the repgenHMM and IGoR tools. Shared clonotype analysis was performed with the tcR package in R, normalizing sharing by the product of cloneset sizes. Out-of-frame nonproductive sequences were analyzed to study raw recombination free of thymic and clonal selection effects. TCRdb redid the processing of the public reads, applying fastp at Q25 and MiXCR, and retained in-frame beta chains. Each record represents a unique CDR3 protein, reported with the most common genes and DNA among its rows. These V and J calls derive from TCRdb rather than the authors' analysis. The sample records 1.5 million to 2 million distinct CDR3 sequences, around 29% of which are singletons. More than 0.25% of the sample goes to the ten largest clones.

The CDR3 runs 14 amino acids, cysteine and phenylalanine included. Only the CDR3 part of the read is kept: 42 bases, read in frame from the first base. Trimming costs V 1 base and J 8 bases, and their ends lie 14 bases apart. CDR1 and CDR2 were assigned from the germline V gene (reference sequence) as SEHNR and FQNEAQ. This entry is derived from a study of identical twins (dated by TCRdb to between 2015 and 2016). Study-level background: To test whether fetal clonotypes persist, this study deep-sequenced TCR alpha and beta repertoires from monozygotic twins, from unrelated adults of various ages, and from cord blood. To rule out contamination, the twin experiments were replicated at different times with different library preparation protocols. General study outcomes and caveats: Because the same donors could not be followed over many years, the conclusions relied on cross-sectional statistical analysis. Compared with coincidental sharing between unrelated individuals, out-of-frame TCR alpha sequences shared between twins had an excess of sequences with low generation probability. Abundant cord blood beta clonotypes had fewer insertions, young adult naive repertoires showed a similar but weaker trend, and memory repertoires showed no such trend. Excess twin sharing in beta out-of-frame sequences was weaker because fewer shared sequences lowered the signal-to-noise ratio. Out-of-frame TCR alpha sharing in monozygotic twins was systematically underestimated by recombination models, whereas sharing between unrelated individuals was in agreement with the recombination models. Invariant T cells such as MAIT and iNKT could partly confound zero-insertion analyses, though diverse VJ usage argued against this for most clonotypes.

All donors were healthy Caucasians. The chain employs TRBV7-9 and TRBJ1-2, with TRBD1 as a weak D call on 6 bases. Source material: cord blood. The sequence derives from a newborn girl in good health. The DNA reads TGTGCCAGCAGCTTAGTTATCGGGGGCAGCGGCTACACCTTC. Translation gives CASSLVIGGSGYTF.